Included here is one TCR beta chain sequence, with context. What it binds is not known. This entry is derived from a study of response to subunit inactivated influenza vaccine. The study, taken as a whole, reports: New T cells are recruited in small numbers by each seasonal influenza vaccination, according to the authors' suggestion.

This CDR3 contains 15 residues. V gave up 0 bases and J gave up 5 bases, with 11 bases separating them. The germline CDR1 and CDR2 sequences are SGDLS and YYNGEE. TCRdb used MiXCR to reprocess the RT-PCR reads, holding one entry per CDR3 protein. The sample yields 530,000 or so distinct CDR3 sequences, about 25% seen once. This chain joins TRBV9 and TRBJ2-2, with TRBD1 as a possible D gene (6 bases). The TCR sequence derives from a man in his forties or fifties who received an inactivated influenza vaccine. The sequences come from CD4+ T cells sorted from PBMCs, collected 5 to 6 days after vaccination. The CDR3 reads CASSVELRGTGELFF. CDR3 in DNA: TGTGCCAGCAGCGTAGAGCTAAGGGGGACCGGGGAGCTGTTTTTT.